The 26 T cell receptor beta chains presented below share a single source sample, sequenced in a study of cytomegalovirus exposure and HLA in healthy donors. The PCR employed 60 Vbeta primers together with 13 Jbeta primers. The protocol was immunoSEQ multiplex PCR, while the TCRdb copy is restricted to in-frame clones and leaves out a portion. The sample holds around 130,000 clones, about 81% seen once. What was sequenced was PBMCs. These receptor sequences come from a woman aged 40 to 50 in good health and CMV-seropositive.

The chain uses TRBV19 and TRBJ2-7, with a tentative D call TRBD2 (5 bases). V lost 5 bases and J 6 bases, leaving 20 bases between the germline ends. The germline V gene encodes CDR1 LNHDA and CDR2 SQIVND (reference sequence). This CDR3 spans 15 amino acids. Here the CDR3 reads CASSFLNSWTGEQYF. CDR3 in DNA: TGTGCCAGTAGTTTCTTAAACAGCTGGACTGGCGAGCAGTACTTC. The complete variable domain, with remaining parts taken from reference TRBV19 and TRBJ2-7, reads DGGITQSPKYLFRKEGQNVTLSCEQNLNHDAMYWYRQDPGQGLRLIYYSQIVNDFQKGDIAEGYSVSREKKESFPLTVTSAQKNPTAFYLCASSFLNSWTGEQYFGPGTRLTVT.

The CDR3 sequence is CASTLSGGRYTQYF. The CDR3 DNA reads TGTGCCAGCACCTTGAGCGGGGGCAGGTATACGCAGTATTTT. V and J are TRBV25-1 and TRBJ2-3; 8 bases are shared with TRBD2. With V trimmed by 7 bases and J by 7 bases, 10 bases remained unmatched. CDR3 length equals 14 residues. CDR1 MGHDK and CDR2 SYGVNS come from the germline V gene.

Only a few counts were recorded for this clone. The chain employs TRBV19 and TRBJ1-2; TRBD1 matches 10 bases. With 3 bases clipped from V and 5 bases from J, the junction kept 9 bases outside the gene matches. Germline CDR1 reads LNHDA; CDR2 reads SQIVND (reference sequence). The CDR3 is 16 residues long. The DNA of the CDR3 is TGTGCCAGTAGTATTCTACCGGGACAGGGGAGGTATGGCTACACCTTC. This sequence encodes CASSILPGQGRYGYTF.

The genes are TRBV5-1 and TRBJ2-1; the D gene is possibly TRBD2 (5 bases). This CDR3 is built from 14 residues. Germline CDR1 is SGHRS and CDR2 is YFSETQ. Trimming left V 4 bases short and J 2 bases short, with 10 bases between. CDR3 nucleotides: TGCGCCAGCAGCCGCCGAGGGACCTACAATGAGCAGTTCTTC. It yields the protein CASSRRGTYNEQFF.

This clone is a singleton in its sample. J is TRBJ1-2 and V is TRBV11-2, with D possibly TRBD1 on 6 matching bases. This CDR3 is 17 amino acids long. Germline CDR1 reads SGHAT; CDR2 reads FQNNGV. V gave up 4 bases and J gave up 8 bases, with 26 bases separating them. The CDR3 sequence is CASSSFWTDITRGGYTF. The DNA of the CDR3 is TGTGCCAGCAGCTCCTTCTGGACAGACATAACTCGAGGGGGCTACACCTTC.

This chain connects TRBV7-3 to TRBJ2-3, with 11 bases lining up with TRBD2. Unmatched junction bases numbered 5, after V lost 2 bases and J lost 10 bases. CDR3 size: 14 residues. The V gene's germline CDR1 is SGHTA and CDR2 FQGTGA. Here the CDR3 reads CASSLGTSGGAQYF. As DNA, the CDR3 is TGTGCCAGCAGCTTAGGGACTAGCGGTGGGGCGCAGTATTTT.

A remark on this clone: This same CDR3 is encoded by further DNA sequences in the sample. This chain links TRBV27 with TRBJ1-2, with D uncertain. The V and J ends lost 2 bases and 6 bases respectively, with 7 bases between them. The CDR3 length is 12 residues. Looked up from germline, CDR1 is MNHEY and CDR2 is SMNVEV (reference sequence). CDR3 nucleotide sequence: TGTGCCAGCAGTTTAGGCGGGGATGGCTACACCTTC. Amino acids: CASSLGGDGYTF.

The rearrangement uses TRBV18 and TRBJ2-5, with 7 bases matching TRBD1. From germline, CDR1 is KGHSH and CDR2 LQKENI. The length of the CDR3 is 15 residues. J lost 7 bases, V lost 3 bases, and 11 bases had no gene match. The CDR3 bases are TGTGCCAGCTCACCCCGACTAACAGGGGTTACGACCCAGTACTTC. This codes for CASSPRLTGVTTQYF. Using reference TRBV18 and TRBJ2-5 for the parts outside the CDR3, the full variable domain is NAGVMQNPRHLVRRRGQEARLRCSPMKGHSHVYWYRQLPEEGLKFMVYLQKENIIDESGMPKERFSAEFPKEGPSILRIQQVVRGDSAAYFCASSPRLTGVTTQYFGPGTRLLVL.

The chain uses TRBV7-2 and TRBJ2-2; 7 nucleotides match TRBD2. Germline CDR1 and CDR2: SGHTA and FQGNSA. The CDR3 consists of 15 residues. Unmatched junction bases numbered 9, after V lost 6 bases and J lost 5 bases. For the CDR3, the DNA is TGTGCCAGCAGAATTCCGGGACTAAGAACCGGGGAGCTGTTTTTT. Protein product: CASRIPGLRTGELFF.

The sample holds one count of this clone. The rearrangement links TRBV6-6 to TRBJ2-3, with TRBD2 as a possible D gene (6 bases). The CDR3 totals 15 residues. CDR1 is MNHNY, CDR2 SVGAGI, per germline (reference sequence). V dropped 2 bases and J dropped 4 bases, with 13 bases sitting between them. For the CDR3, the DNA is TGTGCCAGCAGTTACGACCCGGGACTCTCAGATACGCAGTATTTT. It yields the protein CASSYDPGLSDTQYF.

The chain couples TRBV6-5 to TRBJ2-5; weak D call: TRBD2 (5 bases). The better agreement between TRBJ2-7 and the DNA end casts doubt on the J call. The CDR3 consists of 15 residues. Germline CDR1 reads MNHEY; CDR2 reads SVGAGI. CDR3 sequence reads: CASSSTGLGVYEQYF. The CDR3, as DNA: TGTGCCAGCAGTTCCACTGGACTTGGGGTCTACGAGCAGTACTTC.

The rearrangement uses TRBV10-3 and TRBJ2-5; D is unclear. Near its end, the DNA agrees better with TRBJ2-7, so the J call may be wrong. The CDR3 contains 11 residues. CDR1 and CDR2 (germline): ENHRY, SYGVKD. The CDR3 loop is CAISEVYEQYF. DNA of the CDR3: TGTGCCATCAGTGAGGTGTACGAGCAGTACTTC.

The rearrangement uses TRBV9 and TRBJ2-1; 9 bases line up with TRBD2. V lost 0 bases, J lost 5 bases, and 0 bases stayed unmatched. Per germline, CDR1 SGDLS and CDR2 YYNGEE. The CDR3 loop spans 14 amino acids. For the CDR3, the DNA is TGTGCCAGCAGCGTAGGGACTAGCGACAATGAGCAGTTCTTC. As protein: CASSVGTSDNEQFF.

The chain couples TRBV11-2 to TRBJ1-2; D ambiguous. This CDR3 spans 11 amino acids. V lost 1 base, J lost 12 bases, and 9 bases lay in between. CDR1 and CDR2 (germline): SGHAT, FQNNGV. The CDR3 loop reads CASSLAAFHTF. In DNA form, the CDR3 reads TGTGCCAGCAGCTTAGCCGCGTTCCACACCTTC.

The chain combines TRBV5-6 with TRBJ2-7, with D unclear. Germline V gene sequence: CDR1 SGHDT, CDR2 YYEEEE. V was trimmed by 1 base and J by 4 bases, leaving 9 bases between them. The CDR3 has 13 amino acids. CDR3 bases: TGTGCCAGCAGCTTGTTTCAGCGATACGAGCAGTACTTC. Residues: CASSLFQRYEQYF.

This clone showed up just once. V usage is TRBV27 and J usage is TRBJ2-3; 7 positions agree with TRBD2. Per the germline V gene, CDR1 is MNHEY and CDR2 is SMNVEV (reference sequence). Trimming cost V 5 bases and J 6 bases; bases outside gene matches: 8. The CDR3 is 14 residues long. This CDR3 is CASSLLWTSDTQYF. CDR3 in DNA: TGTGCCAGCAGTCTCCTGTGGACTAGTGATACGCAGTATTTT.

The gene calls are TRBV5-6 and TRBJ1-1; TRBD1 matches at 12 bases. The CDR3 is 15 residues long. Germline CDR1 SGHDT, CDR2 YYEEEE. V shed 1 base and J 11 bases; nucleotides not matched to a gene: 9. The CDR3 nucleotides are TGTGCCAGCAGCTTGACCGGGACAGGGGGCGGCGGGGCTTTCTTT. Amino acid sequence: CASSLTGTGGGGAFF.

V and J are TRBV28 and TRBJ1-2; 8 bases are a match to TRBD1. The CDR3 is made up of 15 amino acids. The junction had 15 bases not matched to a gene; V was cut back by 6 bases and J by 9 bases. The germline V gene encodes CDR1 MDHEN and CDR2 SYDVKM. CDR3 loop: CASSLGGQALKSYTF. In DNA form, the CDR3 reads TGTGCCAGCAGCTTAGGGGGACAGGCGTTAAAGAGCTACACCTTC.

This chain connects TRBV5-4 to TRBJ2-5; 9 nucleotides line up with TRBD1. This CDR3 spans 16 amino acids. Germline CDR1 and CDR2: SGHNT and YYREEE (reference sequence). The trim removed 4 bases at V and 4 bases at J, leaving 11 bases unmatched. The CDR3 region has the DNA TGTGCCAGCAGCCCGGGATCCGGGACAGGGAGAGAGACCCAGTACTTC. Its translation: CASSPGSGTGRETQYF.

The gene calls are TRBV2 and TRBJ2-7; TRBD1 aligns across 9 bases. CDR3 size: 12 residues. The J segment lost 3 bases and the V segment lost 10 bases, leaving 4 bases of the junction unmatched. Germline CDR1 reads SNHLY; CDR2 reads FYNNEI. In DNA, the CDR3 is TGTGCCATTTCGGGACAGGGCTACGAGCAGTACTTC. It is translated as CAISGQGYEQYF.

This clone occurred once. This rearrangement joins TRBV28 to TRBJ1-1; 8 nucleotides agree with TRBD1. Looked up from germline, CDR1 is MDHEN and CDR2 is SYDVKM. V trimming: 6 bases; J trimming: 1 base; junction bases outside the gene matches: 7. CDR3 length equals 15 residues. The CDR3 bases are TGTGCCAGCAGGCCCCGGGACAGGCAGAACACTGAAGCTTTCTTT. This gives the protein CASRPRDRQNTEAFF.

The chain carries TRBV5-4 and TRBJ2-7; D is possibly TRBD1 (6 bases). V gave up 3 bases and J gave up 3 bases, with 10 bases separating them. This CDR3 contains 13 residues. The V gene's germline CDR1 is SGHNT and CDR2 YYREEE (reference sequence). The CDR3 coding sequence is TGTGCCAGCAGCTCAGGGGCTGGCTACGAGCAGTACTTC. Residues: CASSSGAGYEQYF. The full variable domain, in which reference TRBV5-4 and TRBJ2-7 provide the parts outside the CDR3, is ETGVTQSPTHLIKTRGQQVTLRCSSQSGHNTVSWYQQALGQGPQFIFQYYREEENGRGNFPPRFSGLQFPNYSSELNVNALELDDSALYLCASSSGAGYEQYFGPGTRLTVT.

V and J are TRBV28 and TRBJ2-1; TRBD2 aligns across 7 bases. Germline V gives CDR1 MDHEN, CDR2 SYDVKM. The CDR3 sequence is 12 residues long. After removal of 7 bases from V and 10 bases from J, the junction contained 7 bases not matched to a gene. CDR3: CASNPDSGEQFF. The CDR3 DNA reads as TGTGCCAGCAACCCGGATAGCGGGGAGCAGTTCTTC.

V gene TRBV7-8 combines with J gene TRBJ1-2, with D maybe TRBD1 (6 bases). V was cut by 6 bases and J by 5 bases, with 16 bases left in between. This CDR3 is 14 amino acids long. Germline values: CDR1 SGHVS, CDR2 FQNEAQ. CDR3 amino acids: CASSLPRQGYGYTF. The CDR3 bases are TGTGCCAGCAGTCTCCCGAGGCAGGGGTATGGCTACACCTTC.

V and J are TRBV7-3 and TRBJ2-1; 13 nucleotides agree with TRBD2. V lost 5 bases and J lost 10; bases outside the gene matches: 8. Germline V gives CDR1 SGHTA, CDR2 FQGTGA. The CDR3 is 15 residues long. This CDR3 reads CASSRLAGGLSEQFF. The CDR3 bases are TGTGCCAGCAGCCGACTAGCGGGGGGTCTCTCGGAGCAGTTCTTC.

The DNA of the CDR3 is TGTGCCAGCAATCCGGGACAGGGGATCTACGAGCAGTACTTC. Amino acid sequence: CASNPGQGIYEQYF. The chain carries TRBV6-5 and TRBJ2-7; 10 nucleotides agree with TRBD1. The CDR3 extends over 14 amino acids. Trimming at V came to 7 bases and at J to 3 bases, leaving 6 bases not matched to a gene. CDR1 and CDR2 (germline): MNHEY, SVGAGI.